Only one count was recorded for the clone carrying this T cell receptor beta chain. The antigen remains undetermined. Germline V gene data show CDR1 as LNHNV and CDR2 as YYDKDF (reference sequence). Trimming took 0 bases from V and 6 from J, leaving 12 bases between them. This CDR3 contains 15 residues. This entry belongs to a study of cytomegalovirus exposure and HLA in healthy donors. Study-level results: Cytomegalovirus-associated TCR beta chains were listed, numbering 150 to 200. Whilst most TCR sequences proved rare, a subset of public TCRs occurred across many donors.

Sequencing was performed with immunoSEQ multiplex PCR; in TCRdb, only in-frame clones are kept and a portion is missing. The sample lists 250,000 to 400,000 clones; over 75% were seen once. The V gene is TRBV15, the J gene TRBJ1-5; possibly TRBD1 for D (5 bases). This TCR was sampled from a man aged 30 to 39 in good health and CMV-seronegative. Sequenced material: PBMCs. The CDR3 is CATSRDGGFGQPQHF. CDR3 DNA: TGTGCCACCAGCAGAGATGGGGGGTTCGGTCAGCCCCAGCATTTT. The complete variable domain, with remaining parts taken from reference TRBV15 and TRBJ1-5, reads DAMVIQNPRYQVTQFGKPVTLSCSQTLNHNVMYWYQQKSSQAPKLLFHYYDKDFNNEADTPDNFQSRRPNTSFCFLDIRSPGLGDTAMYLCATSRDGGFGQPQHFGDGTRLSIL.